The 6 T cell receptor beta chains below were found in one sample sequenced in a study of early stage breast cancer tumors. Libraries were prepared by immunoSEQ multiplex PCR; TCRdb keeps only in-frame clonotypes and omits some of them. This sample has 40,000 to 60,000 clones, with 78% found just once. Sequenced sample: blood. All receptors come from a person aged 35-55 years with breast cancer.

The J gene is TRBJ2-7, the V gene TRBV27, with D possibly being TRBD1 (5 bases). The CDR3 length is 18 residues. The V end was cut by 3 bases, the J end by 2 bases, with 23 bases between. Germline V gene sequence: CDR1 MNHEY, CDR2 SMNVEV (reference sequence). In nucleotides, the CDR3 is TGTGCCAGCAGTTTGGGTAACCTGAACAGGTGGGGTGCCTACGAGCAGTACTTC. It translates to CASSLGNLNRWGAYEQYF.

This sequence joins TRBV5-1 and TRBJ2-1; 7 nucleotides line up with TRBD2. After removal of 6 bases from V and 0 bases from J, the junction contained 6 bases not matched to a gene. The CDR3 runs to 15 residues. Germline V gene sequence: CDR1 SGHRS, CDR2 YFSETQ. The CDR3 DNA reads TGCGCCAGCACCAAAGCGGGGTACTCCTACAATGAGCAGTTCTTC. It specifies CASTKAGYSYNEQFF.

This clone came up a few times. The chain employs TRBV19 and TRBJ1-5; the D is unclear. In germline, CDR1 is LNHDA, CDR2 SQIVND (reference sequence). The CDR3 is made up of 16 amino acids. Trimming left V 3 bases short and J 0 bases short, with 12 bases between. This chain's CDR3 is CASSISGVGSNQPQHF. The CDR3 nucleotides read TGTGCCAGTAGTATTTCGGGAGTTGGTAGCAATCAGCCCCAGCATTTT.

The chain combines TRBV4-2 with TRBJ2-7, with 7 positions matching TRBD2. In germline, CDR1 is LGHNA, CDR2 YNFKEQ. V shed 1 base, J shed 9 bases, and the junction held 9 bases outside the gene matches. The length of the CDR3 is 14 residues. The CDR3 region is CASSQGSGVGGQYF. The CDR3 DNA follows: TGTGCCAGCAGCCAAGGGAGCGGGGTGGGGGGGCAGTACTTC.

V is TRBV6-5 and J is TRBJ1-1; 10 bases match TRBD1. This CDR3 region has 12 residues. Trimming removed 8 bases from V and 8 bases from J; junction bases left unmatched: 5. The germline V gene encodes CDR1 MNHEY and CDR2 SVGAGI. DNA for the CDR3: TGTGCCAGCTTGGGGACAGGGGAGGAAGCTTTCTTT. Translating gives CASLGTGEEAFF.

J is TRBJ2-7 and V is TRBV5-1, with 9 bases fitting TRBD1. This CDR3 contains 15 residues. V trimming: 1 base; J trimming: 3 bases; junction bases outside the gene matches: 5. The germline V gene has CDR1 SGHRS and CDR2 YFSETQ. The CDR3 region has the DNA TGCGCCAGCAGCTTGTCCGGGACAGGGAGCTACGAGCAGTACTTC. It codes for CASSLSGTGSYEQYF.